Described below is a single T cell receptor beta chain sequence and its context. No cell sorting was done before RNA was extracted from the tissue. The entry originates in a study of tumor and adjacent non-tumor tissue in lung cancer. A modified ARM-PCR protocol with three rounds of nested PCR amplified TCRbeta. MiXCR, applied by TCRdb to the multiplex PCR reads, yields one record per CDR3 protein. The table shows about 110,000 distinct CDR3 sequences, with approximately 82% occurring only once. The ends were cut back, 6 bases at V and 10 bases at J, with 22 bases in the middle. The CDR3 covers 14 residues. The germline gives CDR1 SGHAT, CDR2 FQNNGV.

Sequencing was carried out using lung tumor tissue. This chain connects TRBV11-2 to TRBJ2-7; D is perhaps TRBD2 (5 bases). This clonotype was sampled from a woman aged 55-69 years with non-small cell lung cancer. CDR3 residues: CASSSDRGGYNQYF. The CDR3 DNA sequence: TGTGCCAGCAGTTCGGACCGCGGAGGATACAATCAGTACTTC.